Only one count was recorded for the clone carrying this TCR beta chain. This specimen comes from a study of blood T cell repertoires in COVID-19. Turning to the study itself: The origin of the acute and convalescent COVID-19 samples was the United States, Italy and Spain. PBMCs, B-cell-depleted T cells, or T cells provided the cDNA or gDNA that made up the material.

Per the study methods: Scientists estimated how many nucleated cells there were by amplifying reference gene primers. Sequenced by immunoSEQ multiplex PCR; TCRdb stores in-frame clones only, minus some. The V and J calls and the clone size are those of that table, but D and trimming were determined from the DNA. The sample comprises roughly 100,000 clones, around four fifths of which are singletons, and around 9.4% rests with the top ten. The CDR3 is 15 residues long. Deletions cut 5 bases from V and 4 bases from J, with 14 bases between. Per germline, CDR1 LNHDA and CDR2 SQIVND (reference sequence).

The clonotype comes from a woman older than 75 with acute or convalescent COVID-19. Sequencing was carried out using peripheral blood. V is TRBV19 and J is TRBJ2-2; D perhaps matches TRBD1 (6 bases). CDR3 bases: TGTGCCAGTAGTCCTATTGGACAGTTCACCGGGGAGCTGTTTTTT. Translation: CASSPIGQFTGELFF.